This T cell receptor (beta chain) derives from a study of low-dose radiotherapy and immunotherapy resistance in tumors. Study overall: Cohort 1 was given 0.5 Gy fractions every 2 weeks, 6.5 Gy in total. Cohort 2, a group dosed every two weeks at 1 Gy per fraction, received 13 Gy in total over 26 weeks. Intravenous ipilimumab 1 mg/kg every six weeks was given with nivolumab 240 mg every two weeks. Every two weeks, the protocol called for intravenous cyclophosphamide at 200 mg/m2. It was given one day before each radiation and immunotherapy administration.

V shed 6 bases, J shed 6 bases, and the junction held 10 bases outside the gene matches. The CDR3 extends over 15 amino acids. The V gene's germline CDR1 is SGHTA and CDR2 FQGTGA. With TRAV- and TRBV-specific primers, first-strand cDNA was made, covering the alpha and beta chains. TCRs underwent approximately 20 PCR cycles of amplification with a constant-region primer and V-primer adapter. Using its own MiXCR run on the reads, TCRdb lists one record per CDR3 protein. The sample yields more than 50,000 distinct CDR3 sequences, 26% seen once. As for time point: before trial treatment. The receptor comes from a male donor with rectosigmoid adenocarcinoma. The V call is TRBV7-3, the J call TRBJ2-2; TRBD2 aligns across 7 bases. The sample here was PBMCs, taken before treatment. CDR3 region: CASRPRGAGSGELFF. The CDR3 region has the DNA TGTGCCAGCAGGCCTCGGGGAGCGGGGTCCGGGGAGCTGTTTTTT.